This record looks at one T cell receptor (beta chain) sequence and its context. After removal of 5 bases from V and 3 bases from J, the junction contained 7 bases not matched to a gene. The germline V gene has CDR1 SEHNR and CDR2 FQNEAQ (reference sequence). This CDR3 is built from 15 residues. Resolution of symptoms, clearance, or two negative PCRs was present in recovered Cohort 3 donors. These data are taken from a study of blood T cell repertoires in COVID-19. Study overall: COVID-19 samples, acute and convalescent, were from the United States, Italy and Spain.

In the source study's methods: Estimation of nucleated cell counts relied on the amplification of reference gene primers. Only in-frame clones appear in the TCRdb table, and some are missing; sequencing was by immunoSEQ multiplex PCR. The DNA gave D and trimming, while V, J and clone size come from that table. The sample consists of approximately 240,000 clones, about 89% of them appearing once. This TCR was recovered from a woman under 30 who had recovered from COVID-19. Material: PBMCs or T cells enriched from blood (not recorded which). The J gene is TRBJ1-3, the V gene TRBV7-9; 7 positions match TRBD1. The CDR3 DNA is TGTGCCAGCAGCGCGACCTGGGACAGTGGAAACACCATATATTTT. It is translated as CASSATWDSGNTIYF.